The entry that follows covers one TCR beta chain sequence. The assay was immunoSEQ multiplex PCR, and TCRdb's table has in-frame clones only and misses some. This sample has about 270,000 clones, with about 87% found just once. The data were taken from a study of blood T cell repertoires in COVID-19. Across the whole study: The United States, Italy and Spain provided the acute and convalescent COVID-19 samples.

The CDR3 is made up of 17 amino acids. Germline values: CDR1 LGHNA, CDR2 YNFKEQ. The ends lost 1 base at V and 5 bases at J; junction bases unmatched: 11. The TCR was taken from a woman aged 50 to 60 with acute or convalescent COVID-19. Input material: peripheral blood. The chain employs TRBV4-2 and TRBJ2-7, with 10 positions matching TRBD2. The CDR3 sequence is CASSQGPRASGSNEQYF. The CDR3 DNA sequence: TGTGCCAGCAGCCAAGGACCCCGGGCTAGCGGGAGCAACGAGCAGTACTTC.